This T cell receptor beta chain is drawn from a study of blood T cell repertoires in COVID-19. Per the study methods: Amplification of reference gene primers provided the estimated nucleated cell counts. Generated by immunoSEQ multiplex PCR, the TCRdb table keeps only in-frame clones and is missing some. Clonal size and the V and J genes are those of that table, whereas D and trimming came from the DNA. This table has about 160,000 clones, around 81% appearing once. J gave up 7 bases and V 1 base, and 0 bases lay outside the gene matches. Germline-derived CDR1 and CDR2 are LNHDA and SQIVND (reference sequence). The CDR3 has 12 amino acids.

The sequence came from a man in his fifties or sixties with active or convalescent COVID-19. The genes are TRBV19 and TRBJ2-5; the match to TRBD1 covers 7 bases. The specimen was peripheral blood. The CDR3 protein is CASSIGDRTQYF. In DNA, the CDR3 is TGTGCCAGTAGTATAGGGGACAGGACCCAGTACTTC. Drawing the rest from reference TRBV19 and TRBJ2-5, the complete variable domain is DGGITQSPKYLFRKEGQNVTLSCEQNLNHDAMYWYRQDPGQGLRLIYYSQIVNDFQKGDIAEGYSVSREKKESFPLTVTSAQKNPTAFYLCASSIGDRTQYFGPGTRLLVL.